Listed below are T cell receptor beta chains from one sample, sequenced in a study of cytomegalovirus exposure and HLA in healthy donors. TCRdb's table, derived via immunoSEQ multiplex PCR, lists solely in-frame clones and lacks some. The table has about 89,000 clones, about 67% seen once; the top ten hold around 2.3%. Material: PBMCs. All receptors come from a young man in good health and CMV-seronegative. The CDR3 runs from the conserved cysteine through the conserved F or W. The order of the fields is D gene, J gene, clone size, V gene, CDR3 protein, CDR3 DNA. D genes are given only for firm matches. Expanded clones get a size class; other rows say once, few or many, or leave the size out.

D: TRBD1
J: TRBJ2-2
size: once
V: TRBV11-2
CDR3: CASSLAGTGNTGELFF
DNA: TGTGCCAGCAGCTTAGCAGGGACAGGGAACACCGGGGAGCTGTTTTTT

D: NA
J: TRBJ1-2
size: NA
V: TRBV7-2
CDR3: CASSLTVNYGYTF
DNA: TGTGCCAGCAGCTTGACAGTTAACTATGGCTACACCTTC

D: TRBD1
J: TRBJ1-5
size: few
V: TRBV5-1
CDR3: CASSLGGGFDQPQHF
DNA: TGCGCCAGCAGCTTAGGAGGGGGCTTCGATCAGCCCCAGCATTTT

D: NA
J: TRBJ2-7
size: few
V: TRBV6-6
CDR3: CASSYSPGIHEQYF
DNA: TGTGCCAGCAGTTACTCGCCGGGGATCCACGAGCAGTACTTC

D: NA
J: TRBJ2-7
size: NA
V: TRBV10-3
CDR3: CAISDTGPPNYEQYF
DNA: TGTGCCATCAGCGATACAGGGCCTCCCAATTACGAGCAGTACTTC

D: NA
J: TRBJ2-3
size: once
V: TRBV5-4
CDR3: CASSSLGADTQYF
DNA: TGTGCCAGCAGCTCCCTAGGGGCAGATACGCAGTATTTT

D: NA
J: TRBJ1-1
size: NA
V: TRBV5-1
CDR3: CASNLHQGGTEAFF
DNA: TGCGCCAGCAACTTGCATCAGGGAGGCACTGAAGCTTTCTTT

D: NA
J: TRBJ2-7
size: once
V: TRBV30
CDR3: CAWSPGGSTSLEQYF
DNA: TGTGCCTGGAGCCCTGGGGGCTCCACCTCTCTCGAGCAGTACTTC

D: TRBD2
J: TRBJ2-6
size: NA
V: TRBV2
CDR3: CASSPRGGSGANVLPF
DNA: TGTGCCAGCAGTCCACGGGGGGGGAGCGGGGCCAACGTCCTGCCTTTC

D: TRBD2
J: TRBJ2-5
size: NA
V: TRBV27
CDR3: CASSLGETSSVRETQYF
DNA: TGTGCCAGCAGTTTAGGAGAGACTAGCAGCGTGCGAGAGACCCAGTACTTC

D: TRBD1
J: TRBJ1-1
size: NA
V: TRBV28
CDR3: CASIPGQDLSNTEAFF
DNA: TGTGCCAGCATTCCAGGACAGGACCTTTCGAACACTGAAGCTTTCTTT

D: TRBD2
J: TRBJ2-3
size: NA
V: TRBV29-1
CDR3: CSSSPGLASDTQYF
DNA: TGCAGCTCGAGCCCGGGACTAGCATCAGATACGCAGTATTTT

D: NA
J: TRBJ2-7
size: once
V: TRBV18
CDR3: CASSVGLSYEQYF
DNA: TGTGCCAGCTCAGTCGGACTCTCCTACGAGCAGTACTTC

D: NA
J: TRBJ1-1
size: NA
V: TRBV19
CDR3: CASSIGDRVNTEAFF
DNA: TGTGCCAGTAGTATAGGAGACAGAGTGAACACTGAAGCTTTCTTT

D: NA
J: TRBJ2-5
size: NA
V: TRBV19
CDR3: CASSKMGRIVETQYF
DNA: TGTGCCAGTAGTAAAATGGGGCGCATCGTGGAGACCCAGTACTTC

D: NA
J: TRBJ2-3
size: NA
V: TRBV20-1
CDR3: CSAARGDTQYF
DNA: TGCAGTGCCGCCCGGGGTGATACGCAGTATTTT

D: NA
J: TRBJ2-1
size: NA
V: TRBV27
CDR3: CASSLQGTSYNEQFF
DNA: TGTGCCAGCAGTTTACAGGGAACATCATACAATGAGCAGTTCTTC

D: TRBD1
J: TRBJ2-7
size: few
V: TRBV6-1
CDR3: CASTLTGGYEQYF
DNA: TGTGCCAGCACCCTGACAGGGGGTTACGAGCAGTACTTC

D: TRBD1
J: TRBJ2-5
size: NA
V: TRBV9
CDR3: CASTPGDRTVGETQYF
DNA: TGTGCCAGCACCCCGGGGGACAGGACAGTGGGGGAGACCCAGTACTTC

D: TRBD1
J: TRBJ2-7
size: NA
V: TRBV28
CDR3: CASRPTGQAYEQYF
DNA: TGTGCCAGCAGACCAACGGGACAGGCCTACGAGCAGTACTTC

D: TRBD1
J: TRBJ1-1
size: few
V: TRBV4-3
CDR3: CASSQPGGNTEAFF
DNA: TGCGCCAGCAGCCAACCAGGGGGAAACACTGAAGCTTTCTTT

D: TRBD1
J: TRBJ2-5
size: once
V: TRBV7-2
CDR3: CASSSGTGGKTQYF
DNA: TGTGCCAGCAGCTCCGGGACAGGGGGGAAGACCCAGTACTTC

D: NA
J: TRBJ2-3
size: NA
V: TRBV5-6
CDR3: CASSLQGGTDTQYF
DNA: TGTGCCAGCAGCTTGCAAGGGGGCACAGATACGCAGTATTTT

D: TRBD1
J: TRBJ2-2
size: NA
V: TRBV7-6
CDR3: CASSFNPGTGGNTGELFF
DNA: TGTGCCAGCAGCTTTAACCCCGGTACAGGGGGGAATACCGGGGAGCTGTTTTTT

D: NA
J: TRBJ2-1
size: NA
V: TRBV18
CDR3: CASSPWRGPGDNEQFF
DNA: TGTGCCAGCTCACCGTGGCGGGGACCAGGAGACAATGAGCAGTTCTTC

D: NA
J: TRBJ2-2
size: NA
V: TRBV21-1
CDR3: CASSKGRSGSHGELFF
DNA: TGTGCCAGCAGCAAAGGAAGGAGCGGGAGTCACGGGGAGCTGTTTTTT

D: NA
J: TRBJ1-5
size: NA
V: TRBV6-1
CDR3: CASSEAPGVWDQPQHF
DNA: TGTGCCAGCAGTGAAGCGCCCGGGGTATGGGATCAGCCCCAGCATTTT

D: TRBD1
J: TRBJ1-5
size: NA
V: TRBV27
CDR3: CASSLRRDRGDNQPQHF
DNA: TGTGCCAGCAGTCTCCGAAGGGACAGGGGGGACAATCAGCCCCAGCATTTT

D: NA
J: TRBJ1-2
size: once
V: TRBV7-9
CDR3: CASSLKVEDYGYTF
DNA: TGTGCCAGCAGCTTAAAGGTCGAGGACTATGGCTACACCTTC

D: TRBD1
J: TRBJ2-2
size: NA
V: TRBV6-5
CDR3: CASRPNTGDTGELFF
DNA: TGTGCCAGCAGGCCTAATACAGGGGACACCGGGGAGCTGTTTTTT

D: TRBD1
J: TRBJ1-2
size: NA
V: TRBV4-3
CDR3: CASSPDRNLVYGYTF
DNA: TGCGCCAGCAGCCCGGACAGGAACCTCGTCTATGGCTACACCTTC

D: NA
J: TRBJ1-2
size: once
V: TRBV30
CDR3: CAQTRGGAGANYGYTF
DNA: TGTGCCCAAACGCGAGGGGGGGCCGGAGCTAACTATGGCTACACCTTC

D: NA
J: TRBJ1-5
size: NA
V: TRBV7-2
CDR3: CASSLAGAGVAQPQHF
DNA: TGTGCCAGCAGCTTAGCGGGAGCAGGGGTGGCTCAGCCCCAGCATTTT

D: NA
J: TRBJ1-4
size: NA
V: TRBV2
CDR3: CASTGPFNEKLFF
DNA: TGTGCCAGCACTGGGCCCTTTAATGAAAAACTGTTTTTT

D: NA
J: TRBJ2-3
size: NA
V: TRBV10-3
CDR3: CATQQRVPTDTQYF
DNA: TGTGCCACCCAACAGCGGGTGCCAACAGATACGCAGTATTTT

D: TRBD1
J: TRBJ1-2
size: NA
V: TRBV28
CDR3: CASGRDRGYGYTF
DNA: TGTGCCAGCGGTAGGGACAGGGGATATGGCTACACCTTC